These 25 T cell receptor beta chains originate from one sample sequenced in a study of cytomegalovirus exposure and HLA in healthy donors. The PCR made use of 60 Vbeta and 13 Jbeta primers. Only in-frame clones appear in the TCRdb table, and some are missing; sequencing was by immunoSEQ multiplex PCR. In the table there are about 91,000 clones, more than 70% of which are singletons. Sequencing was done on a sample of PBMCs. The receptors here all came from a male donor in good health and CMV-seropositive.

This clone showed up just a few times. V usage is TRBV28 and J usage is TRBJ2-7; 8 bases agree with TRBD2. The CDR3 is made up of 16 amino acids. Per the germline V gene, CDR1 is MDHEN and CDR2 is SYDVKM. J lost 8 bases, V lost 4 bases, and 16 bases had no gene match. The CDR3 DNA sequence: TGTGCCAGCAGTTCCCCCTCTAGCGGGCTCCTAGAAAAGCAGTACTTC. Its protein product is CASSSPSSGLLEKQYF.

The rearrangement links TRBV14 to TRBJ2-3; 10 bases match TRBD2. Trimming cost V 1 base and J 4 bases; bases outside gene matches: 14. CDR1 SGHDN and CDR2 FVKESK come from the germline V gene. The CDR3 loop spans 19 amino acids. The chain's CDR3 is CASSQGELAGMAASDTQYF. As DNA, the CDR3 is TGTGCCAGCAGCCAAGGGGAACTAGCGGGAATGGCGGCTTCAGATACGCAGTATTTT.

Of note for this clone: This sample also contains other DNA sequences that code for the same CDR3. The J gene is TRBJ1-3, the V gene TRBV5-1; 7 bases are shared with TRBD1. Germline V CDR1 and CDR2: SGHRS, YFSETQ. J gave up 2 bases and V 7 bases, and 6 bases lay outside the gene matches. The CDR3 sequence is 14 residues long. Here the CDR3 DNA reads TGCGCCAGCTCCTTAGGGACAGCTGGAAACACCATATATTTT. Encoded protein: CASSLGTAGNTIYF.

This clone came up a few times. This chain joins TRBV6-5 and TRBJ2-2, with D maybe TRBD2 (6 bases). The CDR3 has 13 residues. Trimming left V 8 bases short and J 5 bases short, with 12 bases between. Germline loops: CDR1 MNHEY, CDR2 SVGAGI. The CDR3 nucleotides are TGTGCCAGCCAGACTAGTTTTACCGGGGAGCTGTTTTTT. It codes for CASQTSFTGELFF.

This CDR3 reads CASSTDRGRRYEQYF. As DNA, the CDR3 is TGTGCCAGTAGTACGGACAGGGGGCGACGGTACGAGCAGTACTTC. The V call is TRBV19, the J call TRBJ2-7, with 11 bases matching TRBD1. Germline loops: CDR1 LNHDA, CDR2 SQIVND (reference sequence). J was trimmed by 4 bases and V by 4 bases; bases with no gene match: 6. The CDR3 is made up of 15 amino acids.

With regard to this clone: The same CDR3 also results from other DNA sequences found in this sample. J is TRBJ1-1 and V is TRBV19, with 8 positions matching TRBD1. This CDR3 region has 15 residues. Germline CDR1 and CDR2: LNHDA and SQIVND (reference sequence). V lost 6 bases, J lost 2 bases, and 8 bases stayed unmatched. Here the CDR3 DNA reads TGTGCCAGTAGGACCCGGACAGGGCTAAACACTGAAGCTTTCTTT. Its translation is CASRTRTGLNTEAFF.

The chain combines TRBV5-8 with TRBJ2-7, with TRBD1 matching over 7 bases. Germline loops: CDR1 SGHTS, CDR2 YDEGEE. Trimming took 4 bases from V and 7 from J; bases not matched to a gene: 17. The CDR3 runs to 16 residues. The CDR3 nucleotides read TGTGCCAGCAGCCGATACCTTAGACAGGGCGTAGGGGAGCAGTACTTC. This codes for CASSRYLRQGVGEQYF. Full variable domain (rest looked up from reference TRBV5-8 and TRBJ2-7): EAGVTQSPTHLIKTRGQQATLRCSPISGHTSVYWYQQALGLGLQFLLWYDEGEERNRGNFPPRFSGRQFPNYSSELNVNALELEDSALYLCASSRYLRQGVGEQYFGPGTRLTVT.

This CDR3 reads CASSVALFGTGTEQYF. CDR3 coding DNA: TGTGCCAGCAGCGTAGCCCTCTTTGGGACAGGGACCGAGCAGTACTTC. The chain combines TRBV9 with TRBJ2-7; 9 positions agree with TRBD1. CDR1 and CDR2 (germline): SGDLS, YYNGEE. There are 16 residues in the CDR3. J lost 6 bases, V lost 0 bases, and 10 bases had no gene match.

The CDR3 coding sequence is TGTGCCAGCTGGGCAGGGGGCATCACCGGGGAGCTGTTTTTT. It translates to CASWAGGITGELFF. This rearrangement joins TRBV28 to TRBJ2-2, with 8 bases matching TRBD1. Germline CDR1 and CDR2: MDHEN and SYDVKM. V shed 8 bases and J 4 bases; nucleotides not matched to a gene: 6. The CDR3 contains 14 residues. Filled out from reference TRBV28 and TRBJ2-2, the complete variable domain reads DVKVTQSSRYLVKRTGEKVFLECVQDMDHENMFWYRQDPGLGLRLIYFSYDVKMKEKGDIPEGYSVSREKKERFSLILESASTNQTSMYLCASWAGGITGELFFGEGSRLTVL.

A few counts support this clone. The J gene is TRBJ2-3, the V gene TRBV6-1; TRBD2 matches 12 bases. The CDR3 is 16 residues long. Germline CDR1 reads MNHNS; CDR2 reads SASEGT. Trimming cost V 4 bases and J 4 bases; bases outside gene matches: 6. The CDR3 protein is CASSGRTSGRPDTQYF. The CDR3 nucleotides are TGTGCCAGCAGTGGACGCACTAGCGGGAGGCCAGATACGCAGTATTTT.

The genes are TRBV4-1 and TRBJ1-4; 9 nucleotides match TRBD1. Germline lookup yields CDR1 MGHRA and CDR2 YSYEKL. V gave up 4 bases and J gave up 4 bases; unmatched junction bases: 10. This CDR3 is built from 17 residues. CDR3 bases: TGCGCCAGCAGCCCGTTGGACAGGGGCCAGCATAATGAAAAACTGTTTTTT. It codes for CASSPLDRGQHNEKLFF.

This clone has a handful of counts. The chain has TRBV19 and TRBJ1-1; 9 bases align to TRBD1. This CDR3 contains 15 residues. The germline CDR1 and CDR2 sequences are LNHDA and SQIVND (reference sequence). The V gene end was trimmed by 3 bases and the J gene end by 4 bases; junction bases not matched to a gene: 6. For the CDR3, the DNA is TGTGCCAGTAGTATTTCCGGGACAGGGTTCACTGAAGCTTTCTTT. It translates to CASSISGTGFTEAFF.

The V and J genes are TRBV27 and TRBJ1-1, with TRBD1 matching 7 bases. CDR1 and CDR2 from the germline V gene are MNHEY and SMNVEV (reference sequence). The CDR3 totals 13 residues. J gave up 0 bases and V 9 bases, and 4 bases lay outside the gene matches. CDR3 sequence: CASKTGLNTEAFF. The CDR3 DNA is TGTGCCAGTAAGACAGGGCTGAACACTGAAGCTTTCTTT.

The chain uses TRBV5-1 and TRBJ2-4; 10 bases match TRBD1. The CDR3 is made up of 15 amino acids. V lost 4 bases and J lost 6; bases outside the gene matches: 7. Germline V gene sequence: CDR1 SGHRS, CDR2 YFSETQ. DNA of the CDR3: TGCGCCAGCAGCGTGTCGGACAGGGGGGGAAACATTCAGTACTTC. This sequence encodes CASSVSDRGGNIQYF.

V gene TRBV11-2 combines with J gene TRBJ1-4, with D hard to call. The germline V and J ends were trimmed by 4 bases and 10 bases, with 16 bases remaining between them. This CDR3 has 14 residues. Germline V gene lookup returns CDR1 SGHAT and CDR2 FQNNGV. For the CDR3, the DNA is TGTGCCAGCAGCTCAAAGAGTACAGCATCAAAACTGTTTTTT. This translates into CASSSKSTASKLFF.

This clone was counted between two and nine times. This chain connects TRBV18 to TRBJ1-4, with 7 bases matching TRBD1. This CDR3 has 16 residues. Per the germline V gene, CDR1 is KGHSH and CDR2 is LQKENI. Trimming removed 5 bases from V and 8 bases from J; junction bases left unmatched: 14. The CDR3 loop is CASSSGPTGSSEKLFF. The CDR3 region has the DNA TGTGCCAGCTCATCGGGGCCGACAGGGAGTAGCGAAAAACTGTTTTTT.

The chain couples TRBV27 to TRBJ1-5; unclear D gene. Germline CDR1 MNHEY, CDR2 SMNVEV (reference sequence). The CDR3 is made up of 13 amino acids. Trimming pared 8 bases from V and 2 bases from J, leaving 10 bases between. The CDR3 coding sequence is TGTGCCAGCGCGTCACGGGGCAATCAGCCCCAGCATTTT. Its protein is CASASRGNQPQHF.

This chain joins TRBV7-6 and TRBJ1-1; unclear D gene. Between the trimmed V and J ends, which lost 5 bases and 1 base, there was a span of 8 bases. CDR1 SGHVS and CDR2 FNYEAQ come from the germline V gene. The CDR3 is 13 amino acids. The CDR3 here is CASSRQENTEAFF. As DNA, the CDR3 is TGTGCCAGCAGCCGCCAGGAGAACACTGAAGCTTTCTTT.

This chain joins TRBV15 and TRBJ2-1; D may be TRBD2 (5 bases). V gave up 1 base and J gave up 0 bases, with 10 bases separating them. Germline values: CDR1 LNHNV, CDR2 YYDKDF (reference sequence). The CDR3 sequence is 16 residues long. CDR3 nucleotides: TGTGCCACCAGCAGAGGCGATCGGGGCTCCTACAATGAGCAGTTCTTC. Amino acid sequence: CATSRGDRGSYNEQFF.

This chain joins TRBV27 and TRBJ2-2; 7 nucleotides align to TRBD1. The V gene's germline CDR1 is MNHEY and CDR2 SMNVEV (reference sequence). The length of the CDR3 is 15 residues. J gave up 5 bases and V 5 bases, and 8 bases lay outside the gene matches. The CDR3 sequence is CASSKQGLGTGELFF. CDR3 DNA: TGTGCCAGCAGTAAACAGGGGCTGGGGACCGGGGAGCTGTTTTTT.

This clone was detected many times. This sequence joins TRBV5-6 and TRBJ2-2, with 7 nucleotides matching TRBD2. The CDR3 is 16 residues long. V dropped 0 bases and J dropped 6; count of bases not matched to a gene: 8. CDR1 SGHDT and CDR2 YYEEEE come from the germline V gene. The CDR3: CASSLGAGSAAGELFF. CDR3 bases: TGTGCCAGCAGCTTGGGAGCGGGGAGCGCGGCCGGGGAGCTGTTTTTT. The whole variable domain, filled in from reference TRBV5-6 and TRBJ2-2, reads DAGVTQSPTHLIKTRGQQVTLRCSPKSGHDTVSWYQQALGQGPQFIFQYYEEEERQRGNFPDRFSGHQFPNYSSELNVNALLLGDSALYLCASSLGAGSAAGELFFGEGSRLTVL.

This clone was detected only once. The rearrangement joins TRBV2 to TRBJ2-1, with TRBD2 matching over 10 bases. Germline CDR1 is SNHLY and CDR2 is FYNNEI. The CDR3 spans 15 residues. V shed 4 bases, J shed 4 bases, and the junction held 4 bases outside the gene matches. CDR3 protein: CASSGGTSVYNEQFF. In nucleotides, the CDR3 is TGTGCCAGCAGTGGCGGGACTAGCGTTTACAATGAGCAGTTCTTC.

This chain joins TRBV5-1 and TRBJ2-1; a possible D gene is TRBD2 (6 bases). V was clipped by 0 bases and J by 3 bases, with 7 bases between them. The CDR3 loop spans 14 amino acids. CDR1 is SGHRS, CDR2 YFSETQ, per germline. CDR3 residues: CASSLGGVYNEQFF. The DNA of the CDR3 is TGCGCCAGCAGCTTGGGGGGGGTCTACAATGAGCAGTTCTTC.

This chain links TRBV30 with TRBJ2-5, with D perhaps TRBD1 (6 bases). Trimming removed 2 bases from V and 0 bases from J, with 10 bases in between. The germline gives CDR1 GTSNPN, CDR2 SVGIG (reference sequence). The CDR3 length is 14 residues. CDR3 nucleotide sequence: TGTGCCTGGAGTCATGGACAGAACCAAGAGACCCAGTACTTC. This sequence encodes CAWSHGQNQETQYF.

The chain joins TRBV7-7 to TRBJ2-5; TRBD1 aligns across 7 bases. The J call may be mistaken, given a closer DNA end match to TRBJ2-7. The CDR3 has 14 residues. Germline CDR1 reads SSHAT; CDR2 reads FNYEAQ (reference sequence). The CDR3 DNA reads TGTGCCAGCAGCGGGACAGTCCGTGACTACGAGCAGTACTTC. It is translated as CASSGTVRDYEQYF.